The T cell receptor (beta chain) described here comes from a study of OX40 agonist ivuxolimab in advanced cancers. The CDR3 is 12 amino acids. V gave up 3 bases and J gave up 6 bases, with 8 bases separating them. Germline CDR1 and CDR2: LGHNA and YNFKEQ. Only in-frame clones appear in the TCRdb table, and some are missing; sequencing was by immunoSEQ multiplex PCR. The sample records some 35,000 clones, just under 85% being singletons. In this sample, this clone turned up a few times. The antigen remains undetermined. General study points: At 0.1 to 3.0 mg/kg, CD4+ and CD8+ blood T cells expanded clonally by week 6. At 0.1-3.0 mg/kg, partial responders had clonal expansion among the lowest observed.

The input for sequencing was CD4+ or CD8+ T cells sorted from blood, taken in a trial of the OX40 agonist ivuxolimab. The source of this sequence is an adult with an advanced solid tumor such as melanoma, head and neck, liver or kidney cancer. The chain links TRBV4-2 to TRBJ1-2; a possible D gene is TRBD1 (5 bases). CDR3 amino acids: CASSQTGDGYTF. The CDR3 DNA sequence: TGTGCCAGCAGCCAGACGGGGGATGGCTACACCTTC.